What follows is one T cell receptor beta chain and its context. The antigen is undetermined. J was trimmed by 5 bases and V by 3 bases; bases with no gene match: 13. There are 17 residues in the CDR3. Germline V gene lookup returns CDR1 SGDLS and CDR2 YYNGEE. The PCR ran on 60 Vbeta and 13 Jbeta primers. Clones were sequenced by immunoSEQ multiplex PCR, and TCRdb holds only the in-frame ones, with some missing. The table has 150,000 to 180,000 clones, about four fifths seen once; the top ten hold over 2.5%. This sample was taken from a study of cytomegalovirus exposure and HLA in healthy donors. Study-level findings and limits: TCR sequences were mostly rare, though some public TCRs occurred in many donors. Follow-up analysis seemed to connect common viral pathogens with several of the most significant clusters identified. The authors listed 150 or so TCR beta chains as cytomegalovirus-associated.

This receptor was identified in a man aged 18 to 30 in good health and CMV-seronegative. Sequencing input: PBMCs. J is TRBJ2-2 and V is TRBV9, with TRBD2 matching over 7 bases. The CDR3, as DNA: TGTGCCAGCAGCGCCCTGGGGAGGGGTATGGGGACCGGGGAGCTGTTTTTT. Protein sequence: CASSALGRGMGTGELFF.